This T cell receptor (beta chain) was recorded in a study of shared clonotypes between healthy human individuals. Study context: Three plates were used per donor for CD4 naive, three for CD4 memory, two for CD8 naive and one for CD8 memory. Study-wide points: Across four donors, naive CD4 shared approximately 4.5%, naive CD8 more than 3%, memory CD4 roughly 2.3%, memory CD8 around 0.42%.

This clone was seen a handful of times. Its antigen is not identified. Healthy and HIV-negative, the adult donors had no recent acute infections or vaccinations. Repertoires were generated with immunoSEQ multiplex PCR, while TCRdb's copy carries only in-frame clones and drops some. The repertoire holds over a million clones, with around 76% as singletons. The CDR3 is 13 amino acids. Germline V lookup: CDR1 SNHLY, CDR2 FYNNEI. V was clipped by 7 bases and J by 10 bases, with 14 bases between them. Sequencing input: memory CD4+ T cells sorted from blood. The subset: CD45RA-negative fraction. The clonotype was recovered from a man younger than 30 in good health. The chain joins TRBV2 to TRBJ1-6, with D uncertain. DNA of the CDR3: TGTGCCAGCAAACGAAGCGGGCAATCACCCCTCCACTTT. Protein: CASKRSGQSPLHF.